This T cell receptor (beta chain) was sequenced for a study of cytomegalovirus exposure and HLA in healthy donors (dated by TCRdb to the late 2010s). In terms of the full investigation: According to a later analysis, the roughly 120 validation repertoires were produced on the same platform as the 666 repertoires of the first cohort. The study was designed to test whether signatures of past pathogen exposure could be identified by cataloging public T cell receptors. Along with the approximately 700-subject first cohort, a separate validation cohort of over a hundred different subjects was used. To predict cytomegalovirus infection status, the study combined high-throughput TCR immunosequencing, statistical association of individual TCRs with disease status, and machine learning. Broader findings and caveats from the paper: The authors suggested that the approach could potentially be extended to other disease states and immunological phenotypes. All 120 or so repertoires were used to score co-occurrence in the validation cohort in a later analysis, because that analysis had no HLA typing for the cohort. The classifier was reported to diagnose cytomegalovirus status with high specificity and sensitivity in both the original cohort and the validation cohort. Subsequent analysis determined that TCRs grouped into clusters in the first cohort also showed a tendency toward co-occurrence across the 130 or so validation repertoires, and 94% of cluster scores exceeded 0. A total of fewer than 200 TCR beta chains were listed by the study as associated with cytomegalovirus. Across donors, most TCR sequences were observed very rarely, whereas some public TCRs were present in many individuals. A few of the identified cytomegalovirus-associated TCR beta chains were confirmed in vitro to be specific for cytomegalovirus antigens.

CDR1 KGHSH and CDR2 LQKENI are derived from the germline V gene. From its cysteine to its phenylalanine, the CDR3 spans 16 amino acids. Of all the DNA, just the CDR3 is kept, 48 bases in frame from base 1. Trimming leaves V shorter by 1 base and J shorter by 2 bases, with the junction holding 6 bases beyond the gene matches. Donors formed part of the validation cohort, which comprised 120 subjects and was distinct from the first cohort of 550 to 850 subjects. A remark on this clone: Its antigen is still unknown. Base qualities are not at hand, and no much larger clone is one base apart. Other DNA variants within this sample encode the same CDR3.

Library method: the immunoSEQ multiplex PCR assay. In the paper's pipeline: A statistical classification framework was developed to diagnose cytomegalovirus status using the catalog of TCR beta chain sequences. As stored in TCRdb, this immuneACCESS dataset retains in-frame rearrangements with V and J assigned. A fraction of the clones does not appear; measured against another copy, unresolved V genes explain less than half of the discrepancy, and the remainder lacks a known reason. That table is the source of V, J and clone size, and D and trimming were worked out from the DNA. This sample has about 140,000 clones in its table, and approximately 90% of those were observed once. Of the sample, 0.6% to 0.8% falls within the top ten clones.

The receptor chain draws on TRBV18 and TRBJ2-3; 7 bases in the middle match TRBD2. The sample taken for sequencing was PBMCs. This receptor was obtained from a man aged 18 to 30 in good health and CMV-seronegative. The CDR3 amino acid sequence is: CASSPRLAGSTDTQYF. The DNA reads TGTGCCAGCTCACCACGACTAGCAGGGTCCACAGATACGCAGTATTTT.